This record covers a single T cell receptor (beta chain). Trimming pared 4 bases from V and 2 bases from J, leaving 11 bases between. The germline CDR1 and CDR2 sequences are LNHDA and SQIVND (reference sequence). The CDR3 has 14 residues. The data stem from a study of cytotoxic CD8 clonotypes in ibrutinib-treated CLL. Clones were sequenced by immunoSEQ multiplex PCR, and TCRdb holds only the in-frame ones, with some missing. The sample yields tens of thousands of clones, about 70% seen once. V and J are TRBV19 and TRBJ1-1, with a weak D call TRBD1 (6 bases). The sequences come from PBMCs, collected after 24 months of ibrutinib treatment. This receptor was taken from a human donor with chronic lymphocytic leukemia. The CDR3: CASSTNRDNTEAFF. The CDR3, as DNA: TGTGCCAGTAGTACCAACAGGGATAACACTGAAGCTTTCTTT.